This T cell receptor (beta chain) emerged from a study of cytomegalovirus exposure and HLA in healthy donors. Overall study results and limits: Many donors shared some public TCRs, even though most TCR sequences were rare. Cytomegalovirus status, reportedly, was diagnosed with high specificity and sensitivity by the classifier. Prediction of most subjects' HLA-A and HLA-B alleles by TCR beta sequences was reportedly accurate.

The PCR had 60 Vbeta and 13 Jbeta primers. Assay used: immunoSEQ multiplex PCR; TCRdb lists only in-frame clones, some missing. The sample lists 110,000 to 150,000 clones, more than 60% occurring once. The donors, nominally healthy at sampling, likely had unrecorded immune exposures. This clone was seen only once. No antigen is known for it. Germline assignment: CDR1 SGHAT and CDR2 FQNNGV. CDR3 length: 14 residues. The clonotype was recovered from a female donor in good health and CMV-seronegative. Sequences were obtained from PBMCs. The rearrangement links TRBV11-2 to TRBJ2-5; D perhaps matches TRBD2 (5 bases). Gene TRBJ2-7 matches the end of the DNA better, so the J call may be wrong. The CDR3 DNA is TGTGCCAGCAGCCGGGTCCCCGAGGGTTCCGAGCAGTACTTC. Protein sequence: CASSRVPEGSEQYF.